This TCR beta chain was documented in a study of blood T cell repertoires in COVID-19. Study information: In each case, the material was cDNA or gDNA derived from T cells, B-cell-depleted T cells, or PBMCs.

The V end lost 7 bases, the J end lost 5 bases, and 18 bases lay between the germline ends. In germline, CDR1 is SGHRS, CDR2 YFSETQ. This CDR3 is built from 14 residues. Cohort placement rested on clinical history that participants reported themselves. In the authors' workflow: How many nucleated cells were present was estimated from reference gene primer amplification. Using immunoSEQ multiplex PCR, the repertoire was profiled, and TCRdb retains in-frame clones only, with some absent. V, J and clone size are taken as reported in that table, and D and trimming were inferred from the DNA itself. The sample lists 300,000 to 450,000 clones; about 87% were seen once.

Specimen: PBMCs or T cells enriched from blood (not recorded which). The TCR comes from a man aged 35 to 55 in a cohort exposed to, infected with or recovered from COVID-19 (not recorded which). This rearrangement joins TRBV5-1 to TRBJ1-1, with D unresolved. The DNA of the CDR3 is TGCGCCAGCCAATACATGCCCGGCGGTACTGAAGCTTTCTTT. As protein: CASQYMPGGTEAFF.